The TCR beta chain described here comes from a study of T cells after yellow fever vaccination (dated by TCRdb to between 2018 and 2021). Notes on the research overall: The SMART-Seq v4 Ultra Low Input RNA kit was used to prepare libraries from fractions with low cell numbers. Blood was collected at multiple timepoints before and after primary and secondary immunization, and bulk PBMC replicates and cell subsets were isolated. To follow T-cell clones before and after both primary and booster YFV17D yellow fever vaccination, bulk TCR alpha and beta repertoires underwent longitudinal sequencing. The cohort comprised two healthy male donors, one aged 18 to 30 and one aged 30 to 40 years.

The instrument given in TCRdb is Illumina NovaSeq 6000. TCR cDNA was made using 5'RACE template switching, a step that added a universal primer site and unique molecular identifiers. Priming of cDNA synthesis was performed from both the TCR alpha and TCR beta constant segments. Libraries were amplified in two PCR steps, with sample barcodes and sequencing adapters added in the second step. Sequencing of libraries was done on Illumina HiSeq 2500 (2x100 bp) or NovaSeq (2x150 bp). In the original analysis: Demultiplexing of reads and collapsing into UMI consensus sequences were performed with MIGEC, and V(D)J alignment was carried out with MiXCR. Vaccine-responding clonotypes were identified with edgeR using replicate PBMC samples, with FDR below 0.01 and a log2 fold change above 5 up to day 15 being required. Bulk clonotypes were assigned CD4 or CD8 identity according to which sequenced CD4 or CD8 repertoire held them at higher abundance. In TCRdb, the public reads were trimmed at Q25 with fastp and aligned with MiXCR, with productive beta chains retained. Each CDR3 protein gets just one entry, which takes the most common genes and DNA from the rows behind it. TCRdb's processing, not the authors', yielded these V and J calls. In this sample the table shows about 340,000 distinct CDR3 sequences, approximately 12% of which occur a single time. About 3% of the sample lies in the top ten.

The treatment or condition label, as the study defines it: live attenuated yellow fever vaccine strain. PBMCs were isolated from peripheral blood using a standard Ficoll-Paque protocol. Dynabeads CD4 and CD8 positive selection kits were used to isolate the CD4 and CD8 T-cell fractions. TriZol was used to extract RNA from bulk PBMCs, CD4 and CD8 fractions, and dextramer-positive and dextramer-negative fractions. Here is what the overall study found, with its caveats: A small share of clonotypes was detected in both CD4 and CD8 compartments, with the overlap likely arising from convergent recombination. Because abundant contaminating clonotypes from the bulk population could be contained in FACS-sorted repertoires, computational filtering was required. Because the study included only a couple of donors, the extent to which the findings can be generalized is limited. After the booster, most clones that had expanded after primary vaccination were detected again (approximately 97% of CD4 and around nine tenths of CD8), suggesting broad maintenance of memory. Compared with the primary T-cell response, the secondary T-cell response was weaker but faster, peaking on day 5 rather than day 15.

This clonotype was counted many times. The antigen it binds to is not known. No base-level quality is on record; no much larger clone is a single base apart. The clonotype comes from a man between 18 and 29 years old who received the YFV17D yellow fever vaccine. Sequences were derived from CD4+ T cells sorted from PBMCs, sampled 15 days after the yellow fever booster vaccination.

The base sequence is TGCAGTGCTAGAGATTGGACTAGCGGGGGAGGAGAGACCCAGTACTTC. It is translated as CSARDWTSGGGETQYF. This sequence uses TRBV20-1 and TRBJ2-5, and 13 junctional nucleotides match TRBD2. CDR3 length: 16 amino acids, cysteine to phenylalanine. Only the CDR3 portion is preserved as DNA: 48 bases, with reading frame beginning at the first base. Via the germline V gene (reference sequence), CDR1 is DFQATT and CDR2 SNEGSKA. V is cut back by 0 bases and J by 4 bases, with 5 bases in the junction unmatched.